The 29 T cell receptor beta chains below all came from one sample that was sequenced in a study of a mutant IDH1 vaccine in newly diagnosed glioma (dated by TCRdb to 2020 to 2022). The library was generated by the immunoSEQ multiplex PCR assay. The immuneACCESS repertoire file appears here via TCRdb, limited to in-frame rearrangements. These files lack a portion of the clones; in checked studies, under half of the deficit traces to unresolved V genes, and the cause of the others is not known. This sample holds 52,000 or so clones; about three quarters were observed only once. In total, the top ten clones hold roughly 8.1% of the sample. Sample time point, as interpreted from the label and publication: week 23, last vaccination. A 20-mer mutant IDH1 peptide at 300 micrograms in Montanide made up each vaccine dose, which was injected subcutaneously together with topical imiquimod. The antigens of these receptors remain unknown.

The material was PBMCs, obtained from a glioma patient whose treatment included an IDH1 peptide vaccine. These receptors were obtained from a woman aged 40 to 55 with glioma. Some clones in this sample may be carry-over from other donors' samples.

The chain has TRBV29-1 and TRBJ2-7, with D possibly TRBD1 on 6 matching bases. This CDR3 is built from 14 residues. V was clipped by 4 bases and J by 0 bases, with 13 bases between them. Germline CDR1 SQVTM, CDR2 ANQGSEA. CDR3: CSVATGGSSYEQYF. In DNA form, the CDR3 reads TGCAGCGTTGCGACAGGTGGGAGCTCCTACGAGCAGTACTTC.

CDR3 bases: TGTGCCGCTAAGGGACAGGGGTGGAGGGAAGCTTTCTTT. It specifies CAAKGQGWREAFF. The chain recombines TRBV19 with TRBJ1-1, with 10 bases matching TRBD1. CDR3 length equals 13 residues. The ends lost 11 bases at V and 8 bases at J; junction bases unmatched: 11. Germline V gene sequence: CDR1 LNHDA, CDR2 SQIVND (reference sequence). Based on the CDR3 plus reference TRBV19 and TRBJ1-1, the full variable domain is DGGITQSPKYLFRKEGQNVTLSCEQNLNHDAMYWYRQDPGQGLRLIYYSQIVNDFQKGDIAEGYSVSREKKESFPLTVTSAQKNPTAFYLCAAKGQGWREAFFGQGTRLTVV.

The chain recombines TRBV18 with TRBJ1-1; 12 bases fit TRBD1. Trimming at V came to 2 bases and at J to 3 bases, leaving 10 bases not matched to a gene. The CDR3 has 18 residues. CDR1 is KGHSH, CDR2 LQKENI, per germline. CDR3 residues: CASSPGTGGRTSYTEAFF. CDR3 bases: TGTGCCAGCTCACCAGGGACAGGGGGCCGGACGTCTTACACTGAAGCTTTCTTT.

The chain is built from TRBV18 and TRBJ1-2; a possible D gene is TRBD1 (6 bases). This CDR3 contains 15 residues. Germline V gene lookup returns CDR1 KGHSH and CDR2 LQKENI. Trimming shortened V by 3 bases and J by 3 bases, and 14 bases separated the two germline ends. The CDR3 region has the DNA TGTGCCAGCTCACCTACAGGGAAGGTCGACTATGGCTACACCTTC. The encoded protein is CASSPTGKVDYGYTF.

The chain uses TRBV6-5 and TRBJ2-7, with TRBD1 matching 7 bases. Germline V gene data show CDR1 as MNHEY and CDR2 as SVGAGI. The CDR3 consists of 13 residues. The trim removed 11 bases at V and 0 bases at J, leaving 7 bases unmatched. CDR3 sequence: CASHRDSSYEQYF. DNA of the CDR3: TGTGCCTCTCACCGGGACAGCTCCTACGAGCAGTACTTC.

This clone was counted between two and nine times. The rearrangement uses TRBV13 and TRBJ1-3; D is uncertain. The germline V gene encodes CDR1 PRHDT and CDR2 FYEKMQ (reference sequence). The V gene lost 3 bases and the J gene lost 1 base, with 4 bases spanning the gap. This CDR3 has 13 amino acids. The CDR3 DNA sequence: TGTGCCAGCAGCTTTTCTTCTGGAAACACCATATATTTT. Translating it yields CASSFSSGNTIYF. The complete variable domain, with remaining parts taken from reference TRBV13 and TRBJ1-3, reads AAGVIQSPRHLIKEKRETATLKCYPIPRHDTVYWYQQGPGQDPQFLISFYEKMQSDKGSIPDRFSAQQFSDYHSELNMSSLELGDSALYFCASSFSSGNTIYFGEGSWLTVV.

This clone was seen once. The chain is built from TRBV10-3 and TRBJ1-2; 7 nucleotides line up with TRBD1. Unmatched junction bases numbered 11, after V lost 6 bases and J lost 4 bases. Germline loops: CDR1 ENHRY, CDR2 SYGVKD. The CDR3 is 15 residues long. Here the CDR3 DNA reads TGTGCCATCAGACCGGCGGGACAGAGGATCTATGGCTACACCTTC. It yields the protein CAIRPAGQRIYGYTF.

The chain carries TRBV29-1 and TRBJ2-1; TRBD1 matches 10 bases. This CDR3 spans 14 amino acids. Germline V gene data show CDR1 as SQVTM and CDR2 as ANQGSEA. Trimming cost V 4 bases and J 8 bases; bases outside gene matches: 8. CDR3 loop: CSVGWTGGEDEQFF. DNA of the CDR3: TGCAGCGTTGGGTGGACAGGGGGAGAGGATGAGCAGTTCTTC.

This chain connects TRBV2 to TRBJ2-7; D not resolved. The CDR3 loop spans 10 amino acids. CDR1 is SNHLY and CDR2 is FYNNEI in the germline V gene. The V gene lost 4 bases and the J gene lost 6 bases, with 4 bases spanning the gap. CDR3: CASSVREQYF. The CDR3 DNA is TGTGCCAGCAGTGTCCGCGAGCAGTACTTC.

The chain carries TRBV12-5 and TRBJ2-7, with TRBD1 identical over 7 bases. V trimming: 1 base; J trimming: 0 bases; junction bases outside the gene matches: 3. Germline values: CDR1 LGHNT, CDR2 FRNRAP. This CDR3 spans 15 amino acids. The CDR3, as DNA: TGTGCTAGTGGTTTGGAGACAGGGAGCTCCTACGAGCAGTACTTC. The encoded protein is CASGLETGSSYEQYF.

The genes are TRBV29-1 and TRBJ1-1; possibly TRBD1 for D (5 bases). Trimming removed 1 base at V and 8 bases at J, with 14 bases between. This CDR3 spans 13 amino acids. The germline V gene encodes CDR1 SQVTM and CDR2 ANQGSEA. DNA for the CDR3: TGCAGCGTTGAAGTCGACAGCGCTGGAGAAGCTTTCTTT. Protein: CSVEVDSAGEAFF.

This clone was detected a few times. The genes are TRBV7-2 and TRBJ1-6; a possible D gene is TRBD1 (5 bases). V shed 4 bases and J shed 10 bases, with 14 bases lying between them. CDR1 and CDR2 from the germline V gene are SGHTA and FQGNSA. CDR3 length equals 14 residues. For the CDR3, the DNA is TGTGCCAGCAGCTGGACAAAGGGAAGCTCACCCCTCCACTTT. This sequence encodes CASSWTKGSSPLHF. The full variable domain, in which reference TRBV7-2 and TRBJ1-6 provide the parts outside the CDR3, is GAGVSQSPSNKVTEKGKDVELRCDPISGHTALYWYRQSLGQGLEFLIYFQGNSAPDKSGLPSDRFSAERTGGSVSTLTIQRTQQEDSAVYLCASSWTKGSSPLHFGNGTRLTVT.

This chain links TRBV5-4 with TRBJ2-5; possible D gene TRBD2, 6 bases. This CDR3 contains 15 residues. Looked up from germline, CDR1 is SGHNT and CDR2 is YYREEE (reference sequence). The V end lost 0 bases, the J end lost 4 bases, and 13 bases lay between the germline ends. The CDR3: CASSLGAGRGETQYF. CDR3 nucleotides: TGTGCCAGCAGCTTGGGGGCGGGGCGAGGAGAGACCCAGTACTTC.

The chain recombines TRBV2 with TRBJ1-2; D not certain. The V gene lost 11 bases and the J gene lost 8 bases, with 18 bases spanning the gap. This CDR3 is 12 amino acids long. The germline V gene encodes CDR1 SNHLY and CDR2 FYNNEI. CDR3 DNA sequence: TGTGCCCCTAACGAGGGAACGCAAGGCTACACCTTC. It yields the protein CAPNEGTQGYTF.

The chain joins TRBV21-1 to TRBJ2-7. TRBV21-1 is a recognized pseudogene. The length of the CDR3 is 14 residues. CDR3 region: CASSKENQSYEQYF. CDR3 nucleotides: TGTGCCAGCAGCAAAGAAAACCAAAGCTACGAGCAGTACTTC.

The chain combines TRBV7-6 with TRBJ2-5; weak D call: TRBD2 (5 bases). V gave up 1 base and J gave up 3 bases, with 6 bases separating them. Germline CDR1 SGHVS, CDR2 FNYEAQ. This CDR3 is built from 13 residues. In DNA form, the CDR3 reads TGTGCCAGCAGCTTAGTCGGGAAAGAGACCCAGTACTTC. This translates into CASSLVGKETQYF.

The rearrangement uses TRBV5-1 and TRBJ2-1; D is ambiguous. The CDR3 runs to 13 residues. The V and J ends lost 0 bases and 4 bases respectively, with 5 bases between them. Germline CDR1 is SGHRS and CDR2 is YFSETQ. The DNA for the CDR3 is TGCGCCAGCAGCTTGGCTACATACAATGAGCAGTTCTTC. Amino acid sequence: CASSLATYNEQFF. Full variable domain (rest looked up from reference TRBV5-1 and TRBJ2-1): KAGVTQTPRYLIKTRGQQVTLSCSPISGHRSVSWYQQTPGQGLQFLFEYFSETQRNKGNFPGRFSGRQFSNSRSEMNVSTLELGDSALYLCASSLATYNEQFFGPGTRLTVL.

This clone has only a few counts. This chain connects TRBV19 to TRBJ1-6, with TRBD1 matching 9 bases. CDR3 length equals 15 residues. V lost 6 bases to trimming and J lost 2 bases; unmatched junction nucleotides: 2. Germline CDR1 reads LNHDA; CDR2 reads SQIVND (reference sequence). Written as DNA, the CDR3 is TGTGCCAGTAGGGGGACAGGGCCCTATAATTCACCCCTCCACTTT. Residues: CASRGTGPYNSPLHF.

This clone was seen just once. The CDR3 is CATSSLGFFDYGYTF. For the CDR3, the DNA is TGTGCCACCAGCAGTCTCGGCTTCTTCGATTATGGCTACACCTTC. This chain joins TRBV15 and TRBJ1-2; D is ambiguous. The V end lost 3 bases, the J end lost 5 bases, and 16 bases lay between the germline ends. CDR1 is LNHNV, CDR2 YYDKDF, per germline (reference sequence). The CDR3 length is 15 residues.

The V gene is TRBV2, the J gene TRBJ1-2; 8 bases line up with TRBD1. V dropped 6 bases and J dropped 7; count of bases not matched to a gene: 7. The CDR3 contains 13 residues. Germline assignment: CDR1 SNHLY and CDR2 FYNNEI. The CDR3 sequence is CASRERQGFGYTF. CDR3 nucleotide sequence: TGTGCCAGCAGGGAACGACAGGGGTTTGGCTACACCTTC.

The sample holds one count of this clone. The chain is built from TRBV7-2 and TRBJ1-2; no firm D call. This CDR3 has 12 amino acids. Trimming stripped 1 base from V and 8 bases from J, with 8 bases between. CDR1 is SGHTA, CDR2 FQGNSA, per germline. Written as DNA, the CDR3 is TGTGCCAGCAGCTTAGATGTCGGGGGCTACACCTTC. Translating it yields CASSLDVGGYTF. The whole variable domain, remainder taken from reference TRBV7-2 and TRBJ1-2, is GAGVSQSPSNKVTEKGKDVELRCDPISGHTALYWYRQSLGQGLEFLIYFQGNSAPDKSGLPSDRFSAERTGGSVSTLTIQRTQQEDSAVYLCASSLDVGGYTFGSGTRLTVV.

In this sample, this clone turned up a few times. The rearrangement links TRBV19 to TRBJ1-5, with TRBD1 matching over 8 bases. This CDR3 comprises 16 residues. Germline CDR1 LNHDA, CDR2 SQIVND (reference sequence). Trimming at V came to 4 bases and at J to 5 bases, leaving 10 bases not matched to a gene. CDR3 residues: CASSKTGTGLYQPQHF. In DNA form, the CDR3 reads TGTGCCAGTAGTAAAACCGGGACAGGATTATATCAGCCCCAGCATTTT.

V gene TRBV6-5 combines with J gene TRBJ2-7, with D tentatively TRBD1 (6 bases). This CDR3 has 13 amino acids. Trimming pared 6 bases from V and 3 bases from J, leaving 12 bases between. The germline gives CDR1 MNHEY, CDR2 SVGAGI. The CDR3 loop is CASRAPGVYEQYF. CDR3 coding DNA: TGTGCCAGCAGGGCCCCAGGGGTCTACGAGCAGTACTTC.

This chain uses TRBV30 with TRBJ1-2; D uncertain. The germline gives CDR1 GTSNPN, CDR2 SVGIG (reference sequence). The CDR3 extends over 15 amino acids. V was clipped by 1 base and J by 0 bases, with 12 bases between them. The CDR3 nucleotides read TGTGCCTGGAGTGAAGCGGCAGCTTCTAACTATGGCTACACCTTC. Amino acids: CAWSEAAASNYGYTF.

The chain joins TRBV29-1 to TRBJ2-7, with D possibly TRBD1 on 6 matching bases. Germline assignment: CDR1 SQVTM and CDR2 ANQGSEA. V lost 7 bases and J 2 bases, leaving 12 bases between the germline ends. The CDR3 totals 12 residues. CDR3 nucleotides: TGCAGCGCCCGGACAGCCGCCTACGAGCAGTACTTC. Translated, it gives CSARTAAYEQYF.

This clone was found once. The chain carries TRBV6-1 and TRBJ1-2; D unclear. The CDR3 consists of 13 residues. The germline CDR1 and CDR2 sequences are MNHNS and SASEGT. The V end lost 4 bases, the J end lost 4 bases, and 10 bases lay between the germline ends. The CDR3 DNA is TGTGCCAGCAGTGGGACTGGGAGCTATGGCTACACCTTC. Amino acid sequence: CASSGTGSYGYTF.

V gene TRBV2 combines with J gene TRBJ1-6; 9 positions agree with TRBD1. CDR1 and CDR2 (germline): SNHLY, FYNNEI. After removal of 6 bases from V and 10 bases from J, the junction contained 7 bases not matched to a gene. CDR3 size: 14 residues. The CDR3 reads CASSGTGMGSPLHF. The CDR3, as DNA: TGTGCCAGCAGCGGGACAGGGATGGGCTCACCCCTCCACTTT.

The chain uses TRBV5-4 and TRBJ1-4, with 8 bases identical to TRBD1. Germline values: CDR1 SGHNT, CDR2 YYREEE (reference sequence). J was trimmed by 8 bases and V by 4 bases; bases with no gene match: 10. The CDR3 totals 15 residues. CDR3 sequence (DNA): TGTGCCAGCAGCACTGACAGGGGTTCAAGGGAAAAACTGTTTTTT. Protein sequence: CASSTDRGSREKLFF.

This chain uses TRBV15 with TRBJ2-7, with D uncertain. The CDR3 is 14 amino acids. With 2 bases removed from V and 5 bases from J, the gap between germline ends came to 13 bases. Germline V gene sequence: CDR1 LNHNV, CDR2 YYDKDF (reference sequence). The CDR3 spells CATSRPLRSHEQYF. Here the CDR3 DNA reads TGTGCCACCAGCAGACCCTTACGTAGCCACGAGCAGTACTTC.